The 9 T cell receptor beta chains given below trace back to one sample, sequenced in a study of PD-1 blockade in classical Hodgkin lymphoma (dated by TCRdb to about 2020). The library was made by the immunoSEQ multiplex PCR assay. TCRdb re-hosts the immuneACCESS table, in-frame sequences only. Its copies lack some clones; in the studies checked, an unresolved V gene accounts for under half of them, and the cause for the rest is not known. The sample data list roughly 100,000 clones, and about 92% of these were observed just once. Under 20% of the sample goes to the ten largest clones. Interpreted using the paper, the time point label stands for: cycle 4 day 1 (C4D1), after about 6 weeks of nivolumab. Every trial patient had relapsed after autologous stem cell transplantation, and cohorts A, B and C differed in prior brentuximab vedotin exposure. The sequenced sample was peripheral blood mononuclear cells (PBMCs), obtained before the fourth cycle of nivolumab. These receptor sequences come from a human donor with classical Hodgkin lymphoma.

The chain joins TRBV30 to TRBJ2-1; tentatively, D is TRBD2 (5 bases). Between the trimmed V and J ends, which lost 5 bases and 7 bases, there was a span of 15 bases. The CDR3 totals 13 residues. In germline, CDR1 is GTSNPN, CDR2 SVGIG (reference sequence). The CDR3 nucleotides are TGTGCCTGGGACCCGATTTCGGGAAATGAGCAGTTCTTC. Its protein is CAWDPISGNEQFF.

The chain couples TRBV5-4 to TRBJ2-2; D is perhaps TRBD1 (7 bases). Trimming stripped 2 bases from V and 4 bases from J, with 12 bases between. The CDR3 is 15 residues long. Per germline, CDR1 SGHNT and CDR2 YYREEE (reference sequence). CDR3 amino acids: CASSLPGGGTGELFF. The CDR3, as DNA: TGTGCCAGCAGCTTACCAGGGGGAGGCACCGGGGAGCTGTTTTTT.

This sequence joins TRBV7-9 and TRBJ1-3; 8 nucleotides match TRBD1. Trimming cost V 5 bases and J 4 bases; bases outside gene matches: 10. Germline CDR1 is SEHNR and CDR2 is FQNEAQ (reference sequence). This CDR3 region has 16 residues. As DNA, the CDR3 is TGTGCCAGCAGCGAAGTTCAGGGGGCTTTCGGAAACACCATATATTTT. It yields the protein CASSEVQGAFGNTIYF.

Details on this clone: This is likely a read error, given that the CDR3 carries no conserved phenylalanine or tryptophan at its end. The DNA is omitted, as the CDR3 cannot be located on it reliably, and the CDR3 follows TCRdb's listing. The rearrangement uses TRBV2 and TRBJ1-1. The CDR3 adds up to 11 amino acids, both ends counted. CDR1 and CDR2 (germline): SNHLY, FYNNEI. The CDR3: CASSETEGHIL.

J is TRBJ1-2 and V is TRBV2; 7 bases map to TRBD1. V was clipped by 8 bases and J by 7 bases; unmatched bases: 13. The CDR3 runs 14 residues. The germline CDR1 and CDR2 sequences are SNHLY and FYNNEI. CDR3 protein: CASGETGTIGGYTF. The CDR3 nucleotides read TGTGCCAGCGGGGAGACAGGGACGATCGGTGGCTACACCTTC.

The chain uses TRBV7-2 and TRBJ2-7, with D maybe TRBD1 (5 bases). The CDR3 extends over 12 amino acids. Germline-derived CDR1 and CDR2 are SGHTA and FQGNSA. V lost 0 bases and J lost 6, with 6 bases in between. The CDR3 DNA is TGTGCCAGCAGCTTAGCAGGGGTCGAGCAGTACTTC. This encodes CASSLAGVEQYF. The full variable domain, in which reference TRBV7-2 and TRBJ2-7 provide the parts outside the CDR3, is GAGVSQSPSNKVTEKGKDVELRCDPISGHTALYWYRQSLGQGLEFLIYFQGNSAPDKSGLPSDRFSAERTGGSVSTLTIQRTQQEDSAVYLCASSLAGVEQYFGPGTRLTVT.

V and J are TRBV30 and TRBJ1-2; 8 bases align to TRBD1. The length of the CDR3 is 15 residues. The germline CDR1 and CDR2 sequences are GTSNPN and SVGIG (reference sequence). CDR3 nucleotide sequence: TGTGCTTCCAGGGCAGGGGGCAATTTTAACTATGGCTACACCTTC. The encoded protein is CASRAGGNFNYGYTF. The whole variable domain, filled in from reference TRBV30 and TRBJ1-2, reads SQTIHQWPATLVQPVGSPLSLECTVEGTSNPNLYWYRQAAGRGLQLLFYSVGIGQISSEVPQNLSASRPQDRQFILSSKKLLLSDSGFYLCASRAGGNFNYGYTFGSGTRLTVV.

This clone is a singleton in its sample. The chain couples TRBV7-2 to TRBJ1-1; D uncertain. Per germline, CDR1 SGHTA and CDR2 FQGNSA. V lost 5 bases to trimming and J lost 2 bases, with 9 bases between them. This CDR3 contains 13 residues. The CDR3 DNA sequence: TGTGCCAGCAGCCCCCAGGTAAACACTGAAGCTTTCTTT. It specifies CASSPQVNTEAFF. Combining the CDR3 with reference TRBV7-2 and TRBJ1-1 gives the whole variable domain GAGVSQSPSNKVTEKGKDVELRCDPISGHTALYWYRQSLGQGLEFLIYFQGNSAPDKSGLPSDRFSAERTGGSVSTLTIQRTQQEDSAVYLCASSPQVNTEAFFGQGTRLTVV.

The rearrangement links TRBV7-9 to TRBJ2-5; 7 bases match TRBD2. With 1 base clipped from V and 5 bases from J, the junction kept 7 bases outside the gene matches. CDR3 size: 15 residues. The germline V gene has CDR1 SEHNR and CDR2 FQNEAQ (reference sequence). The CDR3 protein is CASSLGSGAGETQYF. CDR3 nucleotide sequence: TGTGCCAGCAGCTTAGGCTCGGGAGCGGGGGAGACCCAGTACTTC.